This T cell receptor (beta chain) derives from a study of blood T cell repertoires in COVID-19 (dated by TCRdb to about 2020). Looking at the study overall: Samples covering the acute and convalescent phases of COVID-19 were provided by collaborators in the United States, Italy and Spain. The repertoires were released in a freely available public database intended as a resource for research on the immune response to SARS-CoV-2. The samples were drawn from two sources: the first 160 participants of the ongoing ImmuneRACE study, and 1,200 or so subjects contributed by 6 global collaborators. HLA class I and class II types, where available, came from metadata supplied by the sample provider rather than from assay-based typing. Subjects who had been exposed to COVID-19, were actively infected with it, or had recovered from it provided the deeply sampled blood TCRbeta repertoires that made up the dataset. The material from the prospective study consisted of cDNA or gDNA derived from T cells, B-cell-depleted T cells, or PBMCs. Sample metadata almost always included a de-identified subject ID, COVID-19 status, age in years and sex. The paper's findings and limits, for the study overall: How much clinical and demographic metadata was included differed by source and by participant, and the metadata was provided uncurated.

Each collaborating institution followed its own protocols to collect whole blood in K2EDTA tubes. For TCRbeta analysis, collaborators shipped samples in one of three forms: frozen whole blood, isolated PBMCs, or DNA extracted from either of those sample types. In regard to this clone: Its antigen remains unidentified. The input lacks base qualities; no much larger clone sits a single base away.

The CDR3 goes from the cysteine to the phenylalanine over 16 residues. The entry retains the CDR3 DNA only, 48 bases that are in frame from base 1. CDR1 is given as MDHEN and CDR2 as SYDVKM, both from the germline V gene. Trimming leaves V shorter by 4 bases and J shorter by 9 bases, with the junction holding 14 bases beyond the gene matches. TCRbeta CDR3 regions were amplified from genomic DNA by means of the immunoSEQ Assay, a bias-controlled multiplex PCR. In the source study's methods: Nucleated cell counts per sample were estimated from amplification of reference gene primers within the assay. To quantify the absolute abundance of each unique TCRbeta CDR3 rearrangement, sequence reads were collapsed and filtered. For each sample, productive Simpson clonality was calculated by taking the square root of Simpson's diversity index across productive rearrangements. Not all clones reach the TCRdb copy of this immuneACCESS table, which keeps in-frame sequences only. Checked studies attribute under half of the gap to unresolved V genes and leave the rest unexplained. V and J calls and clone size are as listed in that table; D and trimming were resolved from the DNA. The sample table holds about 75,000 clones, of which about four fifths were seen once. 5.4% of the sample goes to the ten largest clones.

The TCR sequence derives from a woman of 80 years or more with active or convalescent COVID-19. This sequence uses TRBV28 and TRBJ1-4; 7 bases in the junction line up with TRBD1. The sample taken for sequencing was peripheral blood. The DNA sequence is TGTGCCAGCAGTTCATCCGGTAGACAGGGCGGTCAAAAACTGTTTTTT. The translation is CASSSSGRQGGQKLFF.